This T cell receptor (beta chain) derives from a study of cytomegalovirus exposure and HLA in healthy donors. The CDR3 sequence is 14 residues long. Trimming removed 3 bases at V and 5 bases at J, with 14 bases between. Germline V lookup: CDR1 SGDLS, CDR2 YYNGEE. Primers: 60 Vbeta forward and 13 Jbeta reverse. Some clones are missing from TCRdb's copy, which holds only in-frame ones; the method was immunoSEQ multiplex PCR. This sample's table has 53,000 or so clones. The sequence derives from a male donor in good health and CMV-seropositive. The rearrangement joins TRBV9 to TRBJ1-1; TRBD1 might be the D (6 bases). The sample was PBMCs. Here the CDR3 reads CASSAGVGVTEAFF. The CDR3 region has the DNA TGTGCCAGCAGCGCAGGGGTAGGGGTGACTGAAGCTTTCTTT.